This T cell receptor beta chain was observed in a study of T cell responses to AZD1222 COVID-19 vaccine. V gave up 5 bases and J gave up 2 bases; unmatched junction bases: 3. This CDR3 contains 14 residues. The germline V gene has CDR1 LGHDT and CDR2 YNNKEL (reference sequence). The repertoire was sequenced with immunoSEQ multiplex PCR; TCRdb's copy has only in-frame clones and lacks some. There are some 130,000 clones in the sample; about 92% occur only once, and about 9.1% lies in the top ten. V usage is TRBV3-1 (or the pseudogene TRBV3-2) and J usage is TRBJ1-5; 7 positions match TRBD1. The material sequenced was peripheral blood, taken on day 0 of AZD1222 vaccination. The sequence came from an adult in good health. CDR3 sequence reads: CASSYRGGNQPQHF. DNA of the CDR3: TGTGCCAGCAGCTACAGGGGCGGCAATCAGCCCCAGCATTTT.